This T cell receptor (beta chain) was sequenced in a study of T-cell reconstitution after alpha-beta-depleted transplantation in children. Preparation of the TCRbeta library was carried out with unique molecular identifiers. TCRdb recomputed calls from the PCR reads with MiXCR, one row per CDR3 protein. Of 210,000 or so distinct CDR3 sequences detected, approximately 10% appear once; the ten largest clones hold over 25%. Study results and caveats: T-cell counts and diversity were attributed mostly to newly produced T cells one year after transplant. At around two months after transplant, the alpha-beta T cells were reportedly derived from several hundred expanded clones that came from non-depleted graft cells. From surviving recipient T cells and thymic progenitors came the high day-60 TCRbeta diversity observed in some patients.

After removal of 6 bases from V and 2 bases from J, the junction contained 9 bases not matched to a gene. The CDR3 sequence is 15 residues long. Per germline, CDR1 SQVTM and CDR2 ANQGSEA. This clonotype came up many times. The antigen is undetermined. The TCR originated in a child younger than two with acute myeloid leukemia, due to receive a stem cell transplant. The rearrangement joins TRBV29-1 to TRBJ2-2, with 7 nucleotides matching TRBD1. This sample comprised PBMCs, obtained before TCRalphabeta/CD19-depleted stem cell transplant. In DNA, the CDR3 is TGCAGCGTGAGAACAGGGGCCCTAAACACCGGGGAGCTGTTTTTT. Amino acid sequence: CSVRTGALNTGELFF.